The T cell receptor (beta chain) described here comes from a study of immune evolution from preneoplasia to lung adenocarcinoma. There are 15 residues in the CDR3. Germline CDR1 reads SQVTM; CDR2 reads ANQGSEA. V trimming: 3 bases; J trimming: 1 base; junction bases outside the gene matches: 7. In this sample, this clone turned up once. TCRdb's copy holds only in-frame clones and misses some; the assay was immunoSEQ multiplex PCR. The sample has some 41,000 clones; roughly 80% are singletons. The source material was FFPE invasive lung adenocarcinoma tissue. This receptor was identified in a person between 55 and 69 years old with lung adenocarcinoma. V is TRBV29-1 and J is TRBJ2-3; TRBD2 aligns across 7 bases. CDR3 coding DNA: TGCAGCGTTGAGTCTGGGGGGAGGGGCACAGATACGCAGTATTTT. Translation gives CSVESGGRGTDTQYF.